These T cell receptor beta chains were read from a single sample in a study of cytomegalovirus exposure and HLA in healthy donors. Only in-frame clones appear in the TCRdb table, and some are missing; sequencing was by immunoSEQ multiplex PCR. This table holds 150,000 to 200,000 clones. The sequenced sample consisted of PBMCs. The origin of the receptors is a man aged 25-40 years in good health and CMV-seronegative. The CDR3 runs from the conserved cysteine through the conserved F or W. D genes are given only for firm matches.

v_gene	j_gene	d_gene	len	CDR3aa	CDR3nt
TRBV7-9	TRBJ2-4	-	16	CASSLGTGLGKNIQYF	TGTGCCAGCAGCTTAGGTACGGGGTTAGGCAAAAACATTCAGTACTTC
TRBV23-1	TRBJ1-4	-	14	CASSQSWHPEKLFF	TGCGCCAGCAGTCAATCGTGGCACCCTGAAAAACTGTTTTTT
TRBV5-4	TRBJ1-1	-	14	CASSPYREGTEAFF	TGTGCCAGCAGCCCCTACAGGGAGGGCACTGAAGCTTTCTTT
TRBV9	TRBJ1-2	-	16	CASRARGGQFNYGYTF	TGTGCCAGCAGGGCCAGAGGAGGTCAATTTAACTATGGCTACACCTTC
TRBV7-3	TRBJ1-1	-	14	CASSPSGQNTEAFF	TGTGCCAGCAGCCCATCCGGACAGAACACTGAAGCTTTCTTT
TRBV15	TRBJ2-1	-	14	CATSRETQGNEQFF	TGTGCCACCAGCAGGGAAACACAGGGAAATGAGCAGTTCTTC
TRBV5-1	TRBJ2-7	-	13	CASSPDSAYEQYF	TGCGCCAGCAGCCCGGACAGTGCTTACGAGCAGTACTTC
TRBV9	TRBJ2-1	TRBD1	16	CASSAAGTGGRNEQFF	TGTGCCAGCAGCGCTGCCGGGACAGGGGGCAGGAATGAGCAGTTCTTC
TRBV7-9	TRBJ2-5	TRBD2	18	CASSLVMLAGGHRETQYF	TGTGCCAGCAGCTTAGTCATGTTAGCGGGGGGGCATCGAGAGACCCAGTACTTC
TRBV19	TRBJ1-1	TRBD1	15	CASSKTGTLSAEAFF	TGTGCCAGTAGTAAGACAGGGACTTTGTCAGCTGAAGCTTTCTTT
TRBV18	TRBJ2-1	TRBD1	13	CASSRDRHNEQFF	TGTGCCAGCTCTCGGGACAGACACAATGAGCAGTTCTTC
TRBV28	TRBJ2-3	-	16	CASSSRGREGTDTQYF	TGTGCCAGCAGTTCCAGGGGCCGGGAGGGCACAGATACGCAGTATTTT
TRBV19	TRBJ1-3	-	14	CASSRTDSGNTIYF	TGTGCCAGTAGTAGGACAGACTCTGGAAACACCATATATTTT
TRBV11-2	TRBJ1-3	-	16	CASSPIAGPRGNTIYF	TGTGCCAGCAGCCCCATCGCAGGGCCGCGTGGAAACACCATATATTTT
TRBV19	TRBJ2-7	-	15	CASSRAVAGLYEQYF	TGTGCCAGTAGTCGGGCCGTGGCAGGGCTCTACGAGCAGTACTTC
TRBV10-1	TRBJ2-3	-	14	CASSESRETDTQYF	TGCGCCAGCAGTGAGTCTCGGGAGACAGATACGCAGTATTTT
TRBV11-2	TRBJ1-1	-	15	CASSIPPGFVTEAFF	TGTGCCAGCAGCATCCCCCCAGGGTTTGTAACTGAAGCTTTCTTT
TRBV6-5	TRBJ1-1	-	13	CASSYFQAAEAFF	TGTGCCAGCAGTTACTTCCAGGCCGCTGAAGCTTTCTTT
TRBV5-1	TRBJ2-5	-	16	CASSLGVSSTQETQYF	TGCGCCAGCAGCTTGGGAGTTAGCTCCACCCAAGAGACCCAGTACTTC
TRBV9	TRBJ1-6	TRBD1	15	CASSPQGTGDSPLHF	TGTGCCAGCAGCCCCCAGGGGACAGGGGATTCACCCCTCCACTTT
TRBV28	TRBJ1-2	TRBD1	13	CASSLGQGYGYTF	TGTGCCAGCAGTTTGGGACAGGGTTATGGCTACACCTTC
TRBV6-5	TRBJ1-3	-	15	CASSSFGGGGNTIYF	TGTGCCAGCAGTTCCTTCGGGGGGGGCGGAAACACCATATATTTT
TRBV11-3	TRBJ2-7	TRBD2	14	CASSSGRYSYEQYF	TGTGCCAGCAGCAGCGGGAGGTACTCCTACGAGCAGTACTTC
TRBV9	TRBJ2-3	-	15	CASSPRAGRTDTQYF	TGTGCCAGCAGCCCTAGGGCGGGCCGGACAGATACGCAGTATTTT
TRBV19	TRBJ1-1	-	13	CASSMASNTEAFF	TGTGCCAGTAGTATGGCCTCGAACACTGAAGCTTTCTTT
TRBV10-1	TRBJ2-7	TRBD2	14	CASSPGLAGNEQYF	TGCGCCAGCAGCCCGGGACTAGCGGGAAACGAGCAGTACTTC
TRBV25-1	TRBJ2-6	TRBD2	17	CASSGREGLSGANVLTF	TGTGCCAGCAGTGGGCGGGAGGGCCTCTCTGGGGCCAACGTCCTGACTTTC
TRBV9	TRBJ2-1	TRBD1	13	CASSGPTGVEQFF	TGTGCCAGCAGCGGACCAACAGGGGTCGAGCAGTTCTTC
TRBV4-2	TRBJ1-2	-	16	CASSQDFGGFGYGYTF	TGTGCCAGCAGCCAAGATTTTGGAGGGTTCGGCTATGGCTACACCTTC